The rows below give T cell receptor beta chains drawn from one sample of a study of Ad26.COV2.S vaccination and SARS-CoV-2 variants. TCRdb keeps only in-frame clones here, not all; method: immunoSEQ multiplex PCR. The sample contains roughly 400,000 clones, around 92% of which appear only once. The sequences come from peripheral blood, collected in a trial of Ad26.COV2.S vaccine versus placebo. Receptors originate from a person aged 18-65 years who received the Ad26.COV2.S COVID-19 vaccine or a placebo. CDR3s include the opening cysteine and the closing phenylalanine or tryptophan. The D gene is left open where the match is weak. Only some rows state a clone size, as once, few, many or a class for expanded clones.

clone_size	j_call	v_call	d_call	cdr3_nt	cdr3_aa
NA	TRBJ1-1	TRBV4-3	NA	TGCGCCAGCAGCCAAGCCGGGGACGGCACTGAAGCTTTCTTT	CASSQAGDGTEAFF
once	TRBJ2-7	TRBV6-2/TRBV6-3	TRBD1	TGTGCCAGCAGTTACGGGACAGACTCCTACGAGCAGTACTTC	CASSYGTDSYEQYF
NA	TRBJ1-5	TRBV18	TRBD1	TGTGCCAGCTCACCAGACAGGGGGCAGTTGCCCCAGCATTTT	CASSPDRGQLPQHF
NA	TRBJ1-2	TRBV12-3/TRBV12-4	NA	TGTGCCAGCAAGGGGGACCTTAACTATGGCTACACCTTC	CASKGDLNYGYTF
NA	TRBJ2-7	TRBV5-1	NA	TGCGCCAGCAGCTTGCCGTTAGCCGGCTACGAGCAGTACTTC	CASSLPLAGYEQYF
NA	TRBJ2-7	TRBV28	NA	TGTGCCAGCAATAGCTTATTGGGGCAGGGACCCTACGAGCAGTACTTC	CASNSLLGQGPYEQYF
NA	TRBJ2-1	TRBV9	NA	TGTGCCAGCAGCGTAGAAGACCGCCGTCACAATGAGCAGTTCTTC	CASSVEDRRHNEQFF
NA	TRBJ2-5	TRBV28	TRBD2	TGTGCCAGCAGGGTCCGGGGGGGAACACAAGAGACCCAGTACTTC	CASRVRGGTQETQYF
NA	TRBJ2-7	TRBV7-2	NA	TGTGCCAGCAGCTTGAGAGGAGGAGGGGGGACATACCTCTACGAGCAGTACTTC	CASSLRGGGGTYLYEQYF
NA	TRBJ1-5	TRBV28	NA	TGTGCCAGCACCAACAATCAGCCCCAGCATTTT	CASTNNQPQHF
once	TRBJ2-7	TRBV28	NA	TGTGCCAGCAGTTTTAGAGGTCGTCGCGGGTCCGAGCAGTACTTC	CASSFRGRRGSEQYF
NA	TRBJ1-6	TRBV28	NA	TGTGCCAGCAGTACAGGGAGTAATTCACCCCTCCACTTT	CASSTGSNSPLHF
NA	TRBJ2-1	TRBV12-3/TRBV12-4	TRBD1	TGTGCCAGCCTCCCGGCAGGGGGTATGGGGCAGTTCTTC	CASLPAGGMGQFF
NA	TRBJ2-1	TRBV4-3	TRBD2	TGCGCCAGCAGCCAAGAGGCTAGCGGGTTCGAGCAGTTCTTC	CASSQEASGFEQFF
NA	TRBJ2-2	TRBV15	TRBD2	TGTGCCACCAGCAGCGCCTTGGGACTAGCGGGGGTCAAGAACACCGGGGAGCTGTTTTTT	CATSSALGLAGVKNTGELFF
NA	TRBJ2-7	TRBV7-6	TRBD2	TGTGCCAGCAGTCCCAGCGGGAGGAGCTCCTACGAGCAGTACTTC	CASSPSGRSSYEQYF
NA	TRBJ1-5	TRBV2	NA	TGTGCCAGCAGTGTAGATCAGCCCCAGCATTTT	CASSVDQPQHF
once	TRBJ1-5	TRBV6-2/TRBV6-3	NA	TGTGCCAGCAGTTACATTCCAGGACCCAAAAGCAATCAGCCCCAGCATTTT	CASSYIPGPKSNQPQHF
NA	TRBJ2-1	TRBV19	NA	TGTGCCAGTAGTATGGGGCCCCCCAATGAGCAGTTCTTC	CASSMGPPNEQFF
NA	TRBJ2-5	TRBV29-1	NA	TGCAGCGTTGAAGGGACAGCATACGACCAAGAGACCCAGTACTTC	CSVEGTAYDQETQYF
NA	TRBJ1-2	TRBV6-5	NA	TGTGCCAGCAGGCAGGGATCTAACTATGGCTACACCTTC	CASRQGSNYGYTF
NA	TRBJ1-2	TRBV6-5	NA	TGTGCCAGCAGTTCCGCCGGACAGCTCTATGGCTACACCTTC	CASSSAGQLYGYTF
NA	TRBJ2-2	TRBV5-1	TRBD1	TGCGCCAGCAGCTTAACAGGGGGGAGGAGTACCGGGGAGCTGTTTTTT	CASSLTGGRSTGELFF
NA	TRBJ1-6	TRBV18	TRBD1	TGTGCCAGCTCACCTTACAGGGGGCGCGGGAATTCACCCCTCCACTTT	CASSPYRGRGNSPLHF
once	TRBJ2-2	TRBV18	TRBD2	TGTGCCAGCTCACCGGGACTAGCGGGCTCCGGGGAGCTGTTTTTT	CASSPGLAGSGELFF
NA	TRBJ2-7	TRBV6-2/TRBV6-3	NA	TGTGCCAGCAGTTACTCGTCAACCTACGAGCAGTACTTC	CASSYSSTYEQYF
NA	TRBJ2-3	TRBV5-1	TRBD1	TGCGCCAGCACGGGACAGGGGGCTAGCACAGATACGCAGTATTTT	CASTGQGASTDTQYF
once	TRBJ2-7	TRBV27	TRBD1	TGTGCCAGCAGACCGAAGACAGGGGGCGTCTACGAGCAGTACTTC	CASRPKTGGVYEQYF
NA	TRBJ2-2	TRBV7-2	TRBD2	TGTGCCAGCAGCTTAGTGGGTAGCGGGGCCGGGGAGCTGTTTTTT	CASSLVGSGAGELFF
NA	TRBJ2-5	TRBV4-3	NA	TGCGCCAGCAGCCAAGATCACCGATCGGGGGAGACCCAGTACTTC	CASSQDHRSGETQYF
NA	TRBJ2-3	TRBV7-2	NA	TGTGCCAGCAGCCCGGGGGGCCTCACAGATACGCAGTATTTT	CASSPGGLTDTQYF
NA	TRBJ1-3	TRBV7-9	NA	TGTGCCAGCAGCTTAGTGGAAAACACCATATATTTT	CASSLVENTIYF
NA	TRBJ1-5	TRBV11-3	TRBD1	TGTGCCAGCATGCACAGGGGGAATCAGCCCCAGCATTTT	CASMHRGNQPQHF
NA	TRBJ1-1	TRBV3-1/TRBV3-2	NA	TGTGCCAGCATGGGCGGTGACCGATCGAACACTGAAGCTTTCTTT	CASMGGDRSNTEAFF
NA	TRBJ2-1	TRBV29-1	NA	TGCAGCGTTGCCGGGGGACCTAGCTCCTACAATGAGCAGTTCTTC	CSVAGGPSSYNEQFF
once	TRBJ2-2	TRBV7-9	TRBD1	TGTGCCAGCAGCCATAGTCCCGGGACAGGTTTGGGCACCGGGGAGCTGTTTTTT	CASSHSPGTGLGTGELFF
NA	TRBJ1-1	TRBV11-2	NA	TGTGCCAGCAGTTTTTCAGGGGTTACTGAAGCTTTCTTT	CASSFSGVTEAFF
NA	TRBJ1-2	TRBV12-3/TRBV12-4	NA	TGTGCCAGCAGTCCTACAGAAAACTATGGCTACACCTTC	CASSPTENYGYTF
NA	TRBJ1-1	TRBV7-9	NA	TGTGCCAGCAGCTCGTTACAGGGTAGGTCCACTGAAGCTTTCTTT	CASSSLQGRSTEAFF
NA	TRBJ1-3	TRBV7-2	NA	TGTGCCAGCAGCTACGGTCCTCTTCGCTCTGGAAACACCATATATTTT	CASSYGPLRSGNTIYF
NA	TRBJ1-2	TRBV5-1	TRBD1	TGCGCCAGCAGCCTTGGGACAGGGGTATATGGCTACACCTTC	CASSLGTGVYGYTF